This T cell receptor (beta chain) derives from a study of blood T cell repertoires in COVID-19. Study as a whole: Researchers got acute and convalescent COVID-19 samples from the United States, Italy and Spain. Sample material is recorded as cDNA or gDNA derived from T cells, B-cell-depleted T cells, or PBMCs.

How the authors handled the data: Amplification of reference gene primers provided the estimated nucleated cell counts. Only in-frame clones appear in the TCRdb table, and some are missing; sequencing was by immunoSEQ multiplex PCR. The V and J calls and clone size were taken over from that table, and D and trimming were inferred from the DNA. This repertoire shows over 450,000 clones, roughly nine tenths found once; its top ten account for roughly 1%. Those enrolled in Seattle joined during active infection and were followed longitudinally afterward. Germline CDR1 is SEHNR and CDR2 is FQNEAQ (reference sequence). The CDR3 totals 15 residues. V lost 3 bases to trimming and J lost 5 bases, with 15 bases between them.

The clonotype was recovered from a man between 18 and 35 years old with COVID-19, enrolled during active disease. J is TRBJ2-3 and V is TRBV7-9; maybe TRBD2 (5 bases). Sequencing used peripheral blood. CDR3 nucleotide sequence: TGTGCCAGCAGCTTCGTGAGGGCCGAGTTAGATACGCAGTATTTT. Amino acid sequence: CASSFVRAELDTQYF. Drawing the rest from reference TRBV7-9 and TRBJ2-3, the complete variable domain is DTGVSQNPRHKITKRGQNVTFRCDPISEHNRLYWYRQTLGQGPEFLTYFQNEAQLEKSRLLSDRFSAERPKGSFSTLEIQRTEQGDSAMYLCASSFVRAELDTQYFGPGTRLTVL.